One and the same sample provided the 9 T cell receptor beta chains below, sequenced in a study of shared clonotypes between healthy human individuals. Clones were sequenced by immunoSEQ multiplex PCR, and TCRdb holds only the in-frame ones, with some missing. The sample lists some 800,000 clones, about 91% seen once, with 24% in the top ten. As defined, naive CD8 cells were CD45RO-negative and positively selected for CCR7, with terminally differentiated effector memory CD45RA+ cells excluded. Sequenced material: naive CD8+ T cells sorted from blood. These receptors were obtained from a young man in good health.

This chain connects TRBV6-1 to TRBJ1-4; a weak D match, TRBD1 (5 bases). Trimming pared 4 bases from V and 7 bases from J, leaving 16 bases between. Germline CDR1 MNHNS, CDR2 SASEGT. The CDR3 is 15 amino acids. The CDR3 DNA sequence: TGTGCCAGCAGTGCCAGGAGGGGATTGGGTGAAAAACTGTTTTTT. It yields the protein CASSARRGLGEKLFF.

This rearrangement joins TRBV29-1 to TRBJ2-3, with TRBD2 matching 7 bases. The length of the CDR3 is 17 residues. CDR1 is SQVTM, CDR2 ANQGSEA, per germline. V shed 5 bases and J 1 base; nucleotides not matched to a gene: 15. The CDR3 reads CSVISVGRAGGTDTQYF. CDR3 sequence (DNA): TGCAGCGTTATCTCTGTGGGACGGGCGGGGGGCACAGATACGCAGTATTTT.

The table lists this clone with a count of one. Here the CDR3 reads CASAPGRMNQETQYF. In DNA, the CDR3 is TGTGCCAGCGCACCGGGCAGGATGAACCAAGAGACCCAGTACTTC. The V and J genes are TRBV28 and TRBJ2-5; no definite D call. CDR3 size: 15 residues. From germline, CDR1 is MDHEN and CDR2 SYDVKM. The V and J ends lost 8 bases and 0 bases respectively, with 16 bases between them.

The genes are TRBV7-9 and TRBJ2-7; 13 bases line up with TRBD2. The CDR3 covers 18 residues. Losses at the gene ends were 5 bases for V and 0 bases for J; bases not matched to a gene: 10. Germline lookup yields CDR1 SEHNR and CDR2 FQNEAQ (reference sequence). CDR3 bases: TGTGCCAGCAGCGGCTCTGGACTAGCGGGAGCGGACTCCTACGAGCAGTACTTC. It yields the protein CASSGSGLAGADSYEQYF.

The J gene is TRBJ2-3, the V gene TRBV5-1, with TRBD2 identical over 15 bases. The CDR3 totals 17 residues. The V gene end was trimmed by 6 bases and the J gene end by 5 bases; junction bases not matched to a gene: 10. Germline V gene sequence: CDR1 SGHRS, CDR2 YFSETQ. The CDR3 region has the DNA TGCGCCAGCACCGAAGGACTAGCGGGAGGGCCGGGAGATACGCAGTATTTT. Translated, it gives CASTEGLAGGPGDTQYF.

The chain carries TRBV27 and TRBJ2-7; D is uncertain. Looked up from germline, CDR1 is MNHEY and CDR2 is SMNVEV (reference sequence). V dropped 3 bases and J dropped 5 bases, with 5 bases sitting between them. This CDR3 is built from 11 residues. CDR3 in DNA: TGTGCCAGCAGTTTTAATAACGAGCAGTACTTC. Translation gives CASSFNNEQYF.

This sequence joins TRBV4-2 and TRBJ2-2; D not resolved. CDR1 and CDR2 from the germline V gene are LGHNA and YNFKEQ. The germline V and J ends were trimmed by 1 base and 1 base, with 13 bases remaining between them. This CDR3 region has 17 residues. CDR3 nucleotides: TGTGCCAGCAGCCAAGGGGATGGGGTTGGGAACACCGGGGAGCTGTTTTTT. Translated, it gives CASSQGDGVGNTGELFF.

V is TRBV28 and J is TRBJ2-7; 13 bases are shared with TRBD2. V trimming: 6 bases; J trimming: 0 bases; junction bases outside the gene matches: 8. CDR1 is MDHEN, CDR2 SYDVKM, per germline. CDR3 size: 17 residues. The CDR3 loop reads CASSMGLAGFISYEQYF. The CDR3 bases are TGTGCCAGCAGCATGGGACTAGCGGGATTCATCTCCTACGAGCAGTACTTC.

V is TRBV10-2 and J is TRBJ1-5; D is unresolved. The germline V and J ends were trimmed by 1 base and 7 bases, with 8 bases remaining between them. Germline values: CDR1 WSHSY, CDR2 SAAADI. The CDR3 loop spans 13 amino acids. Written as DNA, the CDR3 is TGCGCCAGCAGTGAGTGGGCAACCCAGCCCCAGCATTTT. It translates to CASSEWATQPQHF.